The next 16 T cell receptor beta chains were all read from a single sample in a study of blood T cell repertoires in COVID-19. Produced via immunoSEQ multiplex PCR; TCRdb's table is partial and in-frame only. The table lists tens of thousands of clones, 89% of them singletons, with around 5% in the top ten. Sequenced material: peripheral blood. All receptors derive from a woman aged 50 to 60 with active COVID-19.

Here the CDR3 reads CASSPPFRGDGNTIYF. The DNA for the CDR3 is TGTGCCAGCAGCCCGCCCTTCAGGGGCGATGGAAACACCATATATTTT. The chain recombines TRBV3-1 (or the pseudogene TRBV3-2) with TRBJ1-3, with a possible D match to TRBD1 (6 bases). The CDR3 runs 16 residues. Germline assignment: CDR1 LGHDT and CDR2 YNNKEL (reference sequence). V dropped 4 bases and J dropped 3 bases, with 16 bases sitting between them.

CDR3 in amino acids: CASSSPDRGRKYGYTF. The CDR3 bases are TGTGCCAGCAGCTCTCCGGACAGGGGGAGGAAGTATGGCTACACCTTC. The chain carries TRBV5-6 and TRBJ1-2; 10 bases fit TRBD1. Losses at the gene ends were 3 bases for V and 5 bases for J; bases not matched to a gene: 10. There are 16 residues in the CDR3. Germline CDR1 is SGHDT and CDR2 is YYEEEE. Using reference TRBV5-6 and TRBJ1-2 for the parts outside the CDR3, the full variable domain is DAGVTQSPTHLIKTRGQQVTLRCSPKSGHDTVSWYQQALGQGPQFIFQYYEEEERQRGNFPDRFSGHQFPNYSSELNVNALLLGDSALYLCASSSPDRGRKYGYTFGSGTRLTVV.

The CDR3 DNA follows: TGTGCCAGCAGCTTAGCGGGACAGGGGGCCCTCACAGATACGCAGTATTTT. Its translation: CASSLAGQGALTDTQYF. The chain uses TRBV7-2 and TRBJ2-3; 12 bases agree with TRBD1. Per germline, CDR1 SGHTA and CDR2 FQGNSA. This CDR3 has 17 amino acids. V was pared by 0 bases and J by 2 bases, with 3 bases of the junction left unmatched.

The chain carries TRBV7-9 and TRBJ2-1; the D gene is possibly TRBD1 (6 bases). The CDR3 has 17 residues. Trimming shortened V by 6 bases and J by 8 bases, and 26 bases separated the two germline ends. Germline-derived CDR1 and CDR2 are SEHNR and FQNEAQ (reference sequence). The CDR3 region is CASSPAQRTVRRDEQFF. CDR3 sequence (DNA): TGTGCCAGCAGTCCCGCTCAAAGGACAGTAAGGAGAGATGAGCAGTTCTTC.

A single count supports this clone. The gene calls are TRBV23-1 and TRBJ2-2; possibly TRBD1 for D (6 bases). TRBV23-1 is given ORF status, its function remaining uncertain. Trimming left V 5 bases short and J 2 bases short, with 12 bases between. CDR3 length: 15 residues. CDR3 coding DNA: TGCGCCAGCAGTGTGCAGGGGAGAAACACCGGGGAGCTGTTTTTT. Translating gives CASSVQGRNTGELFF.

The V gene is TRBV7-8, the J gene TRBJ2-3; 14 bases align to TRBD2. Losses at the gene ends were 4 bases for V and 6 bases for J; bases not matched to a gene: 15. The CDR3 contains 19 residues. The germline V gene encodes CDR1 SGHVS and CDR2 FQNEAQ. The CDR3 bases are TGTGCCAGCAGCTGGGGACTAGCGGGAGAAGGAAATCTATTTGATACGCAGTATTTT. This codes for CASSWGLAGEGNLFDTQYF.

The rearrangement links TRBV15 to TRBJ2-7; perhaps TRBD1 as D (7 bases). This CDR3 region has 15 residues. Trimming cost V 0 bases and J 4 bases, with 13 bases left between them. Germline V gene sequence: CDR1 LNHNV, CDR2 YYDKDF (reference sequence). This CDR3 reads CATSRELQGGYEQYF. The CDR3 DNA reads TGTGCCACCAGCAGAGAATTGCAGGGGGGATACGAGCAGTACTTC.

This sequence joins TRBV19 and TRBJ2-3, with D maybe TRBD2 (5 bases). The V gene lost 8 bases and the J gene lost 3 bases, with 15 bases spanning the gap. The CDR3 contains 14 residues. Germline V gene data show CDR1 as LNHDA and CDR2 as SQIVND (reference sequence). CDR3 protein: CASGDGGLTDTQYF. CDR3 nucleotide sequence: TGTGCCAGTGGGGATGGCGGACTTACAGATACGCAGTATTTT. Drawing the rest from reference TRBV19 and TRBJ2-3, the complete variable domain is DGGITQSPKYLFRKEGQNVTLSCEQNLNHDAMYWYRQDPGQGLRLIYYSQIVNDFQKGDIAEGYSVSREKKESFPLTVTSAQKNPTAFYLCASGDGGLTDTQYFGPGTRLTVL.

The chain joins TRBV7-9 to TRBJ2-1; 13 nucleotides match TRBD2. The CDR3 extends over 16 amino acids. V lost 4 bases and J lost 6; bases outside the gene matches: 6. Per the germline V gene, CDR1 is SEHNR and CDR2 is FQNEAQ (reference sequence). CDR3 sequence reads: CASSSPRTSGGNEQFF. As DNA, the CDR3 is TGTGCCAGCAGCTCACCCAGGACTAGCGGGGGCAATGAGCAGTTCTTC.

The rearrangement uses TRBV28 and TRBJ1-2, with D uncertain. Between the trimmed V and J ends, which lost 6 bases and 2 bases, there was a span of 13 bases. CDR3 length: 14 residues. Germline V gene data show CDR1 as MDHEN and CDR2 as SYDVKM. Written as DNA, the CDR3 is TGTGCCAGCAGCCCCCCAACAACCAACTATGGCTACACCTTC. Its translation is CASSPPTTNYGYTF.

The chain links TRBV15 to TRBJ2-7, with 15 bases that match TRBD2. CDR1 is LNHNV and CDR2 is YYDKDF in the germline V gene (reference sequence). The CDR3 covers 16 residues. V gave up 3 bases and J gave up 0 bases; unmatched junction bases: 0. For the CDR3, the DNA is TGTGCCACCAGCAGGGGACTAGCGGGAGGCTCCTACGAGCAGTACTTC. It specifies CATSRGLAGGSYEQYF.

CDR3 in amino acids: CASSLLGGKEAFF. The CDR3 coding sequence is TGTGCCAGCAGCTTATTAGGGGGCAAGGAAGCTTTCTTT. J is TRBJ1-1 and V is TRBV7-9; TRBD1 matches at 7 bases. CDR3 length: 13 amino acids. Germline CDR1 SEHNR, CDR2 FQNEAQ (reference sequence). Unmatched junction bases numbered 5, after V lost 2 bases and J lost 8 bases.

This clone has just a few counts. The chain couples TRBV6-5 to TRBJ2-7; tentative D call: TRBD1 (6 bases). This CDR3 has 11 residues. V was trimmed by 8 bases and J by 5 bases, leaving 10 bases between them. CDR1 and CDR2 from the germline V gene are MNHEY and SVGAGI. CDR3 in amino acids: CASLTGNEQYF. CDR3 bases: TGTGCCAGCCTAACAGGGAACGAGCAGTACTTC.

On this clone: The sample carries other DNA sequences with the same CDR3. The V and J genes are TRBV4-1 and TRBJ2-3, with TRBD2 identical over 7 bases. The germline CDR1 and CDR2 sequences are MGHRA and YSYEKL. With 3 bases clipped from V and 0 bases from J, the junction kept 3 bases outside the gene matches. The CDR3 contains 15 residues. In DNA, the CDR3 is TGCGCCAGCAGCCACCTTAGCGGGAGCACAGATACGCAGTATTTT. This translates into CASSHLSGSTDTQYF.

The chain employs TRBV7-9 and TRBJ1-5, with 8 nucleotides matching TRBD1. With 4 bases clipped from V and 5 bases from J, the junction kept 10 bases outside the gene matches. CDR1 and CDR2 (germline): SEHNR, FQNEAQ (reference sequence). The length of the CDR3 is 16 residues. Here the CDR3 DNA reads TGTGCCAGCAGCTCTTCGGCAGGGGGCGGCGATCAGCCCCAGCATTTT. It is translated as CASSSSAGGGDQPQHF.

The chain has TRBV5-5 and TRBJ1-1, with 8 bases matching TRBD1. The CDR3 totals 14 residues. The V segment lost 0 bases and the J segment 5 bases; nucleotides outside the gene matches: 3. Germline V gives CDR1 SGHKS, CDR2 YYEKEE (reference sequence). The CDR3 DNA is TGTGCCAGCAGCTTGGCCACAGGGGGAACTGAAGCTTTCTTT. This codes for CASSLATGGTEAFF.